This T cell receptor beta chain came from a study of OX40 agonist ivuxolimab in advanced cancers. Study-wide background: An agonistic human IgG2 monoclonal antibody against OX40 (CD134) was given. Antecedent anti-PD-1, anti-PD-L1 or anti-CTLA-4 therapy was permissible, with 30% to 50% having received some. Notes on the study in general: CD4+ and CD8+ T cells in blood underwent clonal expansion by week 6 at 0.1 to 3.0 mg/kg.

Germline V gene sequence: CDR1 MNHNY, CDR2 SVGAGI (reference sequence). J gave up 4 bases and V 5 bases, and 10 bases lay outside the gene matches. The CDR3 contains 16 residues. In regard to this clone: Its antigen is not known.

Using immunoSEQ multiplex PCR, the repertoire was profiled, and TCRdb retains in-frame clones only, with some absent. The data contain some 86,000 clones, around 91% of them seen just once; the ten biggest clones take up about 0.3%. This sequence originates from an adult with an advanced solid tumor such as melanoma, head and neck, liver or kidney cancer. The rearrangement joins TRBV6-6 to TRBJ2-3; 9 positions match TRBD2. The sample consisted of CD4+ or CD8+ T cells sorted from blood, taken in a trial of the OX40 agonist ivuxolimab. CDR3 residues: CASSPPGVAGADTQYF. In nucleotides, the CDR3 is TGTGCCAGCAGTCCCCCCGGGGTAGCGGGGGCAGATACGCAGTATTTT.